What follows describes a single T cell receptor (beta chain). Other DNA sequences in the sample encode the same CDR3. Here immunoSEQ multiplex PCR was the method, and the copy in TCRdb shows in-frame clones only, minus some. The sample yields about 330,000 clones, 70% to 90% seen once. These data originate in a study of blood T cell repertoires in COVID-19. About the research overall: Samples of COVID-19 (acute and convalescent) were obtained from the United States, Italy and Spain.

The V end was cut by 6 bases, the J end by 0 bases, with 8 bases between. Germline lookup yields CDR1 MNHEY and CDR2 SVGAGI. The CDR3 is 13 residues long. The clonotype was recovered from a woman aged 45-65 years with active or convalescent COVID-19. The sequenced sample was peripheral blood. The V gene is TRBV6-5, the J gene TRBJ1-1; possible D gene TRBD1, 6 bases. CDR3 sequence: CASRTGLNTEAFF. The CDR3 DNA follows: TGTGCCAGCAGAACAGGGTTGAACACTGAAGCTTTCTTT.